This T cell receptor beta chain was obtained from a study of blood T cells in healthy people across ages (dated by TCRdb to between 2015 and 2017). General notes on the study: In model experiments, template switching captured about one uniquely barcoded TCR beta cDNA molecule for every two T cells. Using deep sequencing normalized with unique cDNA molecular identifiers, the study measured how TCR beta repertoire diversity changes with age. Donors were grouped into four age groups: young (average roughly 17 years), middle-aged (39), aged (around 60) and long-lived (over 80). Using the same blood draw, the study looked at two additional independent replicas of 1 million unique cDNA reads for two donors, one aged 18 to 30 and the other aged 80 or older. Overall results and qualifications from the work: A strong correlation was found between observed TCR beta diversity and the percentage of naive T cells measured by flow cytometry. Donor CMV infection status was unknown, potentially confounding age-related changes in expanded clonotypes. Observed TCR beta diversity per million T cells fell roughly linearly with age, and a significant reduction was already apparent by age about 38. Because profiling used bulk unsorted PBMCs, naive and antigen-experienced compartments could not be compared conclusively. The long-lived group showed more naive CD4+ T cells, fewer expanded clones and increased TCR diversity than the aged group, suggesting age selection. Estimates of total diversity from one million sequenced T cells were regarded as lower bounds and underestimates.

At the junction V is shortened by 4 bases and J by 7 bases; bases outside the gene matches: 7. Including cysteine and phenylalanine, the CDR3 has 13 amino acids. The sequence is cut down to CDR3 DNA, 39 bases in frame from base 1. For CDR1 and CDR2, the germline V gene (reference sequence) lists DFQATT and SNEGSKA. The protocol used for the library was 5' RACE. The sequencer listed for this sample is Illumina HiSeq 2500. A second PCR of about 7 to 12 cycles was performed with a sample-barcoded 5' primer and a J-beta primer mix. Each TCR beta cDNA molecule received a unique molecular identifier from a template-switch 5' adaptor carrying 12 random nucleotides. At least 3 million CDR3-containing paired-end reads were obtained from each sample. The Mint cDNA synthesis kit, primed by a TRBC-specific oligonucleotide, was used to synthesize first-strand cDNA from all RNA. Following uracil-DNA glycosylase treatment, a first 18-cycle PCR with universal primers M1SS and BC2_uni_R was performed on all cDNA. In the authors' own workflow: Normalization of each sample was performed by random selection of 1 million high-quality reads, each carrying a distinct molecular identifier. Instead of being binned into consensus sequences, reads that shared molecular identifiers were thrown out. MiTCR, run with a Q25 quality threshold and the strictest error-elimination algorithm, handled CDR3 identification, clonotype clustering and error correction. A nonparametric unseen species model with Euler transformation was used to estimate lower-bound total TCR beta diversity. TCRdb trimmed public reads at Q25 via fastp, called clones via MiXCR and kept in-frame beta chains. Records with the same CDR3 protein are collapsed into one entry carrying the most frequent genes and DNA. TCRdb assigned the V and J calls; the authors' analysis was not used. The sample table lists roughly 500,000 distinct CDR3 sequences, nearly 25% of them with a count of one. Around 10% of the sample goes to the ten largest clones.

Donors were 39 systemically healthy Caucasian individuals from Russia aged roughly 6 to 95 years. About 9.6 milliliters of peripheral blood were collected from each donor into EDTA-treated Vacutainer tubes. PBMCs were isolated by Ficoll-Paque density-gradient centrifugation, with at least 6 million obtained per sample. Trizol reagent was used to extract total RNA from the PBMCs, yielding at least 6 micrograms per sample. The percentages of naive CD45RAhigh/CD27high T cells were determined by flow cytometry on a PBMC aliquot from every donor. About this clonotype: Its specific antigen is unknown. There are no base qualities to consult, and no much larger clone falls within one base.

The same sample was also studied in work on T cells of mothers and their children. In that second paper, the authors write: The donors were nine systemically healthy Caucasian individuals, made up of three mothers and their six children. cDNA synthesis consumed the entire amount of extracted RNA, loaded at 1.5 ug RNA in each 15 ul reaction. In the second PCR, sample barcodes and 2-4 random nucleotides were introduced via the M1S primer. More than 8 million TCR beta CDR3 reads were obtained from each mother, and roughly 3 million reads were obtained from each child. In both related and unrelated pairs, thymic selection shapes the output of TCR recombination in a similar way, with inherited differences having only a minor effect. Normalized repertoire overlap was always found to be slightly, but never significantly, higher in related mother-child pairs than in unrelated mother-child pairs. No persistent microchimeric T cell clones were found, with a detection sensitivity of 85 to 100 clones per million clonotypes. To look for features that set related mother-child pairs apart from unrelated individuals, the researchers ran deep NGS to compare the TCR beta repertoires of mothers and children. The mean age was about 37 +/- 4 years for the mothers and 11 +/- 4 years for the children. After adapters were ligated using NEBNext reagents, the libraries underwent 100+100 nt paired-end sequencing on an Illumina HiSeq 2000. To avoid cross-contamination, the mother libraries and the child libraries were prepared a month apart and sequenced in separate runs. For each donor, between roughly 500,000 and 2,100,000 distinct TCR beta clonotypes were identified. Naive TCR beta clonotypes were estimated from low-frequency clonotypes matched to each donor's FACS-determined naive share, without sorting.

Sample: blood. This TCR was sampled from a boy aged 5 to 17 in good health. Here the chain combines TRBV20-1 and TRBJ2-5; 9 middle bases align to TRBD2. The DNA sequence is TGCAGTGCTATCCAGCGGGAGGAGGGGACCCAGTACTTC. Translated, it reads CSAIQREEGTQYF.